This T cell receptor beta chain came from a study of identical twins. This clonotype has more than one count but fewer than ten. Its specificity is unknown. V lost 5 bases to trimming and J lost 2 bases; unmatched junction nucleotides: 6. The germline V gene has CDR1 DFQATT and CDR2 SNEGSKA (reference sequence). This CDR3 comprises 13 residues. General observations from the study: Within monozygotic twins, out-of-frame TCR alpha sharing was underestimated by the models.

TCRdb processed the 5' RACE reads anew with MiXCR; each CDR3 protein has one entry. This table has hundreds of thousands of distinct CDR3 sequences, around 21% appearing once. This sample was shared with a second study, whose subject was T cells expressing NK-cell markers. That publication notes: Restriction of sorting to alpha-beta TCR T cells was accomplished in several experiments using an anti-gamma-delta TCR antibody. The CD3+CD56-NKG2C+ fraction of a few donors was also led by these clonotypes.

J is TRBJ2-7 and V is TRBV20-1; TRBD1 agrees at 7 bases. Sequencing was carried out using PBMCs. The clonotype was recovered from a woman younger than 30 in good health. CDR3 amino acids: CSAYGTVPYEQYF. The CDR3 DNA reads as TGCAGTGCTTACGGGACAGTACCCTACGAGCAGTACTTC.